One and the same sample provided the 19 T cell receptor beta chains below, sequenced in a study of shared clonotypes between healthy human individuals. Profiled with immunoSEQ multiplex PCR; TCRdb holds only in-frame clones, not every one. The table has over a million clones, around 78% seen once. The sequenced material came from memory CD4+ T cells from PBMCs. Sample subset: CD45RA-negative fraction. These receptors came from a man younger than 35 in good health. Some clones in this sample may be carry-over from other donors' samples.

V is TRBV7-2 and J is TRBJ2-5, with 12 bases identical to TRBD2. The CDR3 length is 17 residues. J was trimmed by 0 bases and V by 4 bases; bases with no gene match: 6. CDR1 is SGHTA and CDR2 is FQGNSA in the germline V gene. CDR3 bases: TGTGCCAGCAGCTCGACTAGCGGGGGCTTGTACCAAGAGACCCAGTACTTC. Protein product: CASSSTSGGLYQETQYF. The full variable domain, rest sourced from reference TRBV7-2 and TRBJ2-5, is GAGVSQSPSNKVTEKGKDVELRCDPISGHTALYWYRQSLGQGLEFLIYFQGNSAPDKSGLPSDRFSAERTGGSVSTLTIQRTQQEDSAVYLCASSSTSGGLYQETQYFGPGTRLLVL.

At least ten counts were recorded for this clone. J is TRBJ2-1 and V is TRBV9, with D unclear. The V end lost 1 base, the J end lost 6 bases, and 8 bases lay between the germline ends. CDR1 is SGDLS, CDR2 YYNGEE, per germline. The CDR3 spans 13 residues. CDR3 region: CASSVSEINEQFF. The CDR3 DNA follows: TGTGCCAGCAGCGTATCTGAAATCAATGAGCAGTTCTTC.

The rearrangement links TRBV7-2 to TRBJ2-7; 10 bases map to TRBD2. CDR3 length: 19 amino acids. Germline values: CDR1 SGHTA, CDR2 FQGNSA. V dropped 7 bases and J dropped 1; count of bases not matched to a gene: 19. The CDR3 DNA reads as TGTGCCAGCACCCCCAGGCGGCTAGCGGGAGATTTGGGGTCCTACGAGCAGTACTTC. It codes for CASTPRRLAGDLGSYEQYF.

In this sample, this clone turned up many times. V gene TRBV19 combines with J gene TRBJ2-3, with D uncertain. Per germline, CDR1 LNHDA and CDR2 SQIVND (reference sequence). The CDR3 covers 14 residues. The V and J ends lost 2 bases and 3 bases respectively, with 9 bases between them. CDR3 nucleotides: TGTGCCAGTAGTATAATTTCCGGGACAGATACGCAGTATTTT. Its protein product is CASSIISGTDTQYF. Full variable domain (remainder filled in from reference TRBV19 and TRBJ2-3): DGGITQSPKYLFRKEGQNVTLSCEQNLNHDAMYWYRQDPGQGLRLIYYSQIVNDFQKGDIAEGYSVSREKKESFPLTVTSAQKNPTAFYLCASSIISGTDTQYFGPGTRLTVL.

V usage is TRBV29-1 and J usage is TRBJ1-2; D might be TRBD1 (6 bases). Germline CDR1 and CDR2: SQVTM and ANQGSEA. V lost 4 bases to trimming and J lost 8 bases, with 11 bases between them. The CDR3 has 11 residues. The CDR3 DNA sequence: TGCAGCGTTGGGACAGTTGGGGGCTACACCTTC. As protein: CSVGTVGGYTF. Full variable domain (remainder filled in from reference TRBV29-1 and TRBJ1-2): SAVISQKPSRDICQRGTSLTIQCQVDSQVTMMFWYRQQPGQSLTLIATANQGSEATYESGFVIDKFPISRPNLTFSTLTVSNMSPEDSSIYLCSVGTVGGYTFGSGTRLTVV.

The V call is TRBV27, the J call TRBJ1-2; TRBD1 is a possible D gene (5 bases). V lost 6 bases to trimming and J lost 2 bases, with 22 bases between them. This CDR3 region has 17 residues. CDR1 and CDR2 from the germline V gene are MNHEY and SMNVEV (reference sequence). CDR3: CASSLNRDRSRNYGYTF. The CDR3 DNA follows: TGTGCCAGCAGCCTAAACCGGGACCGAAGTAGGAACTATGGCTACACCTTC.

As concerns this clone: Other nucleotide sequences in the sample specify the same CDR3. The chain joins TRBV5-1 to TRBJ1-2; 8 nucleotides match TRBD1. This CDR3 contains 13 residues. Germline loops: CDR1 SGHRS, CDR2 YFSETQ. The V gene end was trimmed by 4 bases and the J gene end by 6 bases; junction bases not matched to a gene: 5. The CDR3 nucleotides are TGCGCCAGCAGCCTGCAGGGGGCCGATGGCTACACCTTC. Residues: CASSLQGADGYTF.

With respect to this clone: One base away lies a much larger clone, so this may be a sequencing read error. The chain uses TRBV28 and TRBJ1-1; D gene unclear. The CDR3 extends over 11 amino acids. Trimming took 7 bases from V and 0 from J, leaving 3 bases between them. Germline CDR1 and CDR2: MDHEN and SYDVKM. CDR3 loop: CASKMNTEAFF. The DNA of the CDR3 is TGTGCCAGCAAGATGAACACTGAAGCTTTCTTT.

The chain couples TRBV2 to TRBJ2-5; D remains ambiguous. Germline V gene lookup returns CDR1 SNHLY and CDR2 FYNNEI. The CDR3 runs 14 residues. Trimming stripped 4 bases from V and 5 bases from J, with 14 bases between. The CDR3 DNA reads TGTGCCAGCAGTGGGGGAAAGGGTATGGAGACCCAGTACTTC. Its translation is CASSGGKGMETQYF. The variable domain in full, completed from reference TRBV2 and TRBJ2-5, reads EPEVTQTPSHQVTQMGQEVILRCVPISNHLYFYWYRQILGQKVEFLVSFYNNEISEKSEIFDDQFSVERPDGSNFTLKIRSTKLEDSAMYFCASSGGKGMETQYFGPGTRLLVL.

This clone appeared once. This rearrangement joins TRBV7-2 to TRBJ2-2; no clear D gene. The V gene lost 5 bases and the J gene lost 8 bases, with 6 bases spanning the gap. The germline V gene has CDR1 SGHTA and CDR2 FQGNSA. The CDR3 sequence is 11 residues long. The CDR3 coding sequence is TGTGCCAGCAGCCCCGAAGGGGAGCTGTTTTTT. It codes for CASSPEGELFF.

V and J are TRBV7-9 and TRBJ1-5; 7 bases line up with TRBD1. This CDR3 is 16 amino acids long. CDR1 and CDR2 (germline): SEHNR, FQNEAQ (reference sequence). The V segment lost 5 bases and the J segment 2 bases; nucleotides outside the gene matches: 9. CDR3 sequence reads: CASSQTQGGGNQPQHF. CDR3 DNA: TGTGCCAGCAGCCAAACTCAGGGGGGTGGCAATCAGCCCCAGCATTTT.

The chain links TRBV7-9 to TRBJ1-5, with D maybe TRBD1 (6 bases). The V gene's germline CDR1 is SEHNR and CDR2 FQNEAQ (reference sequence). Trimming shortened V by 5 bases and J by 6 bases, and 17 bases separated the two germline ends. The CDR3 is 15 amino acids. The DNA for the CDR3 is TGTGCCAGCAGCCGAGGTGGGGGAGGGGGTCAGCCCCAGCATTTT. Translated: CASSRGGGGGQPQHF.

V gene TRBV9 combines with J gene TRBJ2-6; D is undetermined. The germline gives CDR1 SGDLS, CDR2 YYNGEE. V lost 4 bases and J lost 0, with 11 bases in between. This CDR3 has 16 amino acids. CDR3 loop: CASSPRLNSGANVLTF. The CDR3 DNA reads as TGTGCCAGCAGCCCCAGACTGAACTCTGGGGCCAACGTCCTGACTTTC.

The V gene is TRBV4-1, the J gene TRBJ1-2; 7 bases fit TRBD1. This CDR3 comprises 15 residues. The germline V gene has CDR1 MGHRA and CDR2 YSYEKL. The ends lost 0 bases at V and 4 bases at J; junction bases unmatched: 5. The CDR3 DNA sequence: TGCGCCAGCAGCCAAGATTTCCGGGACAGCTATGGCTACACCTTC. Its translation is CASSQDFRDSYGYTF.

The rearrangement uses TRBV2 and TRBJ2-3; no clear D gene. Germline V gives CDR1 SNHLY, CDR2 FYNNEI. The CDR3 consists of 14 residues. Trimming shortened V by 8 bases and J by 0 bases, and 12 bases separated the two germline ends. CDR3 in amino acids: CASYRGPSTDTQYF. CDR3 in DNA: TGTGCCAGCTACCGAGGCCCGAGCACAGATACGCAGTATTTT.

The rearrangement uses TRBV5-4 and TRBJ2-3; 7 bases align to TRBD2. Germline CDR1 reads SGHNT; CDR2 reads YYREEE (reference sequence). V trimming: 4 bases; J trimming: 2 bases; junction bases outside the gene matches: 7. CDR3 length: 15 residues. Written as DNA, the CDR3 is TGTGCCAGCAGCCTACGAAGCGGGATCACAGATACGCAGTATTTT. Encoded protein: CASSLRSGITDTQYF. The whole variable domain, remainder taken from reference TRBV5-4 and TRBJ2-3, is ETGVTQSPTHLIKTRGQQVTLRCSSQSGHNTVSWYQQALGQGPQFIFQYYREEENGRGNFPPRFSGLQFPNYSSELNVNALELDDSALYLCASSLRSGITDTQYFGPGTRLTVL.

The CDR3 reads CSVDDYGYTF. CDR3 sequence (DNA): TGCAGCGTTGACGACTATGGCTACACCTTC. The genes are TRBV29-1 and TRBJ1-2; the D is unclear. Trimming removed 3 bases from V and 3 bases from J, with 2 bases in between. Germline values: CDR1 SQVTM, CDR2 ANQGSEA. The CDR3 contains 10 residues.

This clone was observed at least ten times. CDR3 sequence reads: CASPPGGAGELFF. CDR3 DNA sequence: TGTGCCAGCCCCCCGGGGGGAGCCGGGGAGCTGTTTTTT. The chain uses TRBV21-1 and TRBJ2-2; TRBD2, as called in the table, went unchecked against the DNA. TRBV21-1 is termed a pseudogene. The CDR3 consists of 13 residues.

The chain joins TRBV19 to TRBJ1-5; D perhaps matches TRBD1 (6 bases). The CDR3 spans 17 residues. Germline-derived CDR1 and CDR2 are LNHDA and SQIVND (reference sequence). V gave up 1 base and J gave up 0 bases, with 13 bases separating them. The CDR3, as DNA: TGTGCCAGTAGTATAGGAAACTACAGGGATAGCAATCAGCCCCAGCATTTT. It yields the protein CASSIGNYRDSNQPQHF.